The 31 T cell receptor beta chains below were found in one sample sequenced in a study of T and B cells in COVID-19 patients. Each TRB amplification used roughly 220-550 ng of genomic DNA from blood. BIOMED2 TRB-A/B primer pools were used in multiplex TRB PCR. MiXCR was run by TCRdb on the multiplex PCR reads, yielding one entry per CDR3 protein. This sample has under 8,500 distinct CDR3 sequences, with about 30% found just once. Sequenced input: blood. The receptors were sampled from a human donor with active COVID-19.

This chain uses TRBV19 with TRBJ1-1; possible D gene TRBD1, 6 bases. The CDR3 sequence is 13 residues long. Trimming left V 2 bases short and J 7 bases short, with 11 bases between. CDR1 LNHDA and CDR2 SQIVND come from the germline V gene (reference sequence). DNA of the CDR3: TGTGCCAGTAGTATATGGGGGGCTGGTGAAGCTTTCTTT. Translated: CASSIWGAGEAFF. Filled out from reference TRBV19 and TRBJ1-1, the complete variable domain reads DGGITQSPKYLFRKEGQNVTLSCEQNLNHDAMYWYRQDPGQGLRLIYYSQIVNDFQKGDIAEGYSVSREKKESFPLTVTSAQKNPTAFYLCASSIWGAGEAFFGQGTRLTVV.

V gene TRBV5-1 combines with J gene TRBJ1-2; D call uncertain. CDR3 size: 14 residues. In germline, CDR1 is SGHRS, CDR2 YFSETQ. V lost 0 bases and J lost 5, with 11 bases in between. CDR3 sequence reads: CASSLEQARYGYTF. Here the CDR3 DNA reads TGCGCCAGCAGCTTGGAGCAGGCTCGGTATGGCTACACCTTC.

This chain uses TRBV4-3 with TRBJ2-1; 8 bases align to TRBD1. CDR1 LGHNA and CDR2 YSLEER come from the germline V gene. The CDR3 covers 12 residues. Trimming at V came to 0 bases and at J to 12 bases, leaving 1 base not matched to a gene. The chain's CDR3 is CASSQDGQGQFF. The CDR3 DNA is TGCGCCAGCAGCCAAGACGGACAGGGGCAGTTCTTC.

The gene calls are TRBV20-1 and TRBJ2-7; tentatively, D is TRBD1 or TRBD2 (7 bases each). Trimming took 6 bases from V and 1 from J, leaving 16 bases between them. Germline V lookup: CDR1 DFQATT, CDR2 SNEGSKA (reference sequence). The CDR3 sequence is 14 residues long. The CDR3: CSAGGEGASYEQYF. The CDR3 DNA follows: TGCAGTGCGGGTGGGGAGGGGGCTTCCTACGAGCAGTACTTC.

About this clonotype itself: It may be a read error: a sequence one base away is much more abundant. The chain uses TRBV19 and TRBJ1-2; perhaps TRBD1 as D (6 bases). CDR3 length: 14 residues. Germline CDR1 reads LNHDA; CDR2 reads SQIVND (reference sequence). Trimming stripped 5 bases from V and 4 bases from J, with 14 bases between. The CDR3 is CASSAYREPYGYTF. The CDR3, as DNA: TGTGCCAGTAGTGCCTACAGGGAACCCTATGGCTACACCTTC.

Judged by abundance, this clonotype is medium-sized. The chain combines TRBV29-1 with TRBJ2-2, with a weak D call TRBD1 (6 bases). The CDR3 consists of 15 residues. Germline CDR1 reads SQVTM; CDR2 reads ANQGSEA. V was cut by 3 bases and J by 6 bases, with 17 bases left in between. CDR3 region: CSVEAGGGSAGELFF. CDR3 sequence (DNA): TGCAGCGTTGAGGCTGGGGGCGGCTCTGCCGGGGAGCTGTTTTTT.

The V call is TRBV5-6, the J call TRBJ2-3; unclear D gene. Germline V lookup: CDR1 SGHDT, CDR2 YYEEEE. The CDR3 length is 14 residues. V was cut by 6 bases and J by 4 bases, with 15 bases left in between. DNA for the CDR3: TGTGCCAGCACCTGGACCCTAGGCTCAGATACGCAGTATTTT. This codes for CASTWTLGSDTQYF.

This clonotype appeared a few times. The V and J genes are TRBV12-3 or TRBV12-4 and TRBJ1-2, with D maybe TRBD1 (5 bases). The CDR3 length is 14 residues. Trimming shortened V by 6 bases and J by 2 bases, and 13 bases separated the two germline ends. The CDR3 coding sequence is TGTGCCAGCAGCGGGGACTCCTGGAACTATGGCTACACCTTC. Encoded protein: CASSGDSWNYGYTF.

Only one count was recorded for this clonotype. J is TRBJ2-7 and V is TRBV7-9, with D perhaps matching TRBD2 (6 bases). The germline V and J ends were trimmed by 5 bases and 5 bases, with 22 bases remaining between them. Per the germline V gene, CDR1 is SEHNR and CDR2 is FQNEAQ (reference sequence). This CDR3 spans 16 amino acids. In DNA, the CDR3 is TGTGCCAGCAGCCCGCGGGACCCCTCAAAATATGACGAGCAGTACTTC. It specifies CASSPRDPSKYDEQYF.

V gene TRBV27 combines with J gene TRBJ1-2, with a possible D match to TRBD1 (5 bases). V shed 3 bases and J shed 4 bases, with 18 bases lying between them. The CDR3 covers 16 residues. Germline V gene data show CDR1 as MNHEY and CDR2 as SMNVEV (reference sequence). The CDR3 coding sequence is TGTGCCAGCAGTTTTGGGGGGGGGGGGGGGAGCTATGGCTACACCTTC. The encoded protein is CASSFGGGGGSYGYTF.

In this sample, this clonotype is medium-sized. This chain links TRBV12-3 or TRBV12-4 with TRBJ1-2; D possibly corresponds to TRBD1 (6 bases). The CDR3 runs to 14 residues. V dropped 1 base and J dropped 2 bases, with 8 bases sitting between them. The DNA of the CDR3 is TGTGCCAGCAGTTTAGATCAGGGGAACTATGGCTACACCTTC. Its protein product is CASSLDQGNYGYTF.

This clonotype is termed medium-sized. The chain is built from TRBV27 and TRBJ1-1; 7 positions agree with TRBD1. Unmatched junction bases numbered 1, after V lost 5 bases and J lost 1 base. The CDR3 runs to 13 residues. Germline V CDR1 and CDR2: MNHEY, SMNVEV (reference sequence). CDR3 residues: CASSRQGNTEAFF. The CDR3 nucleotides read TGTGCCAGCAGTCGACAGGGGAACACTGAAGCTTTCTTT.

CDR3 in DNA: TGTGCCAGCAGCTCCTCCCAGGGGGCGGGGGAGCAGTACGTC. It codes for CASSSSQGAGEQYV. V usage is TRBV27 and J usage is TRBJ2-7; TRBD1 matches 8 bases. Looked up from germline, CDR1 is MNHEY and CDR2 is SMNVEV (reference sequence). This CDR3 has 14 residues. V lost 6 bases and J lost 7; bases outside the gene matches: 11.

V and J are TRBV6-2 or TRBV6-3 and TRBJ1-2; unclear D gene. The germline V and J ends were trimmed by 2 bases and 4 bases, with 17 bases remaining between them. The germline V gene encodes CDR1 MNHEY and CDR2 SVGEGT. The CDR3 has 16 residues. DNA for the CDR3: TGTGCCAGCAGTTACCCCTGGAGTGCAGGCCTCTATGGCTACACCTTC. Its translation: CASSYPWSAGLYGYTF.

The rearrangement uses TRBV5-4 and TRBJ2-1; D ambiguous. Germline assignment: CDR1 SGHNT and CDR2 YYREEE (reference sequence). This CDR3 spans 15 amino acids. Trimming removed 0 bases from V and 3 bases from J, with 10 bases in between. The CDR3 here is CASSLGGVVYNEQFF. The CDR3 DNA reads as TGTGCCAGCAGCTTGGGCGGTGTGGTCTACAATGAGCAGTTCTTC.

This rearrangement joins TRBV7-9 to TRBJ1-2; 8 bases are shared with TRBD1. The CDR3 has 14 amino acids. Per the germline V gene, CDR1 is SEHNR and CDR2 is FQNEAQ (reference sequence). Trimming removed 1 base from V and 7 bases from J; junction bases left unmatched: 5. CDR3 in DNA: TGTGCCAGCAGCTTAGTTGGCAGGGGGCTTGGCTACACCTTC. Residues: CASSLVGRGLGYTF.

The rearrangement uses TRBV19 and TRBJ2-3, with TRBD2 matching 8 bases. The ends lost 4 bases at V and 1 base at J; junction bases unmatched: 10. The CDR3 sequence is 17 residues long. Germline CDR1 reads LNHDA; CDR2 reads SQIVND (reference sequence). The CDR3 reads CASSTRGGGFCTDTQYF. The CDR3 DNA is TGTGCCAGTAGTACCCGGGGGGGGGGTTTTTGCACAGATACGCAGTATTTT.

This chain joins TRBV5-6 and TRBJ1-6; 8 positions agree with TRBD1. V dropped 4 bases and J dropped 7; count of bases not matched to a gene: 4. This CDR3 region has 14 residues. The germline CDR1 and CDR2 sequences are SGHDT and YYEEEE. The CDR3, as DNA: TGTGCCAGCAGCCTCAGGGGGCTCAATTCACCCCTCCACTTT. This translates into CASSLRGLNSPLHF.

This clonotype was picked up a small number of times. DNA for the CDR3: TGTGCCAGCAGCTTAGCGCTAGCGGGGGGGCGGAGCACAGATACGCAGTATTTT. Translation gives CASSLALAGGRSTDTQYF. The chain links TRBV7-2 to TRBJ2-3; TRBD2 matches 12 bases. Germline-derived CDR1 and CDR2 are SGHTA and FQGNSA. The CDR3 has 18 residues. V lost 0 bases to trimming and J lost 0 bases; unmatched junction nucleotides: 4.

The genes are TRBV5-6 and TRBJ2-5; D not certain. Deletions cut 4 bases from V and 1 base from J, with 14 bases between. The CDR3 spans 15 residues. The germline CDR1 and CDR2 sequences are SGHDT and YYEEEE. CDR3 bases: TGTGCCAGCAGCGTTGGGTGGGGAAGCCAAGAGACCCAGTACTTC. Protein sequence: CASSVGWGSQETQYF. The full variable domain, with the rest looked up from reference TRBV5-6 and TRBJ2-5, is DAGVTQSPTHLIKTRGQQVTLRCSPKSGHDTVSWYQQALGQGPQFIFQYYEEEERQRGNFPDRFSGHQFPNYSSELNVNALLLGDSALYLCASSVGWGSQETQYFGPGTRLLVL.

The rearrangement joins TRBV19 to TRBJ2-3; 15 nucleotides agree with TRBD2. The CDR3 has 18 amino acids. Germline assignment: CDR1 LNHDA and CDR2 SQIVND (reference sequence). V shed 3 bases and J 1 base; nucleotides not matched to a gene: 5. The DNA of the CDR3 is TGTGCCAGTAGTATTAAGTGGACTAGCGGGGGGGGCACAGATACGCAGTATTTT. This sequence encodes CASSIKWTSGGGTDTQYF. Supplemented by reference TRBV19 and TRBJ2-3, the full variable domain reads DGGITQSPKYLFRKEGQNVTLSCEQNLNHDAMYWYRQDPGQGLRLIYYSQIVNDFQKGDIAEGYSVSREKKESFPLTVTSAQKNPTAFYLCASSIKWTSGGGTDTQYFGPGTRLTVL.

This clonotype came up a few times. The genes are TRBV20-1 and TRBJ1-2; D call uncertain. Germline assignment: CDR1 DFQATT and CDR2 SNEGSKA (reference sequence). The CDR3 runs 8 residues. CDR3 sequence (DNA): TGCGGAAGTTATGGCTACACCTTC. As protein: CGSYGYTF.

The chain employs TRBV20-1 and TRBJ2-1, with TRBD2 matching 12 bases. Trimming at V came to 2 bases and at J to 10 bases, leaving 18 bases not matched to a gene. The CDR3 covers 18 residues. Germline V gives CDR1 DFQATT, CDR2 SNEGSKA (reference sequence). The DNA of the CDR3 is TGCAGTGCTAGACCGGTACTAGCGGGGGGAGCGGGAGGTAGGGAGCAGTTCTTC. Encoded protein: CSARPVLAGGAGGREQFF.

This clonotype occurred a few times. The CDR3 nucleotides read TGCGCCAGCAGCTTGGGGCTGGGTAGGGTGGACACAGATACGCAGTATTTT. Protein product: CASSLGLGRVDTDTQYF. The genes are TRBV5-1 and TRBJ2-3; D call uncertain. The ends were cut back, 0 bases at V and 2 bases at J, with 16 bases in the middle. CDR3 size: 17 residues. Germline V gives CDR1 SGHRS, CDR2 YFSETQ.

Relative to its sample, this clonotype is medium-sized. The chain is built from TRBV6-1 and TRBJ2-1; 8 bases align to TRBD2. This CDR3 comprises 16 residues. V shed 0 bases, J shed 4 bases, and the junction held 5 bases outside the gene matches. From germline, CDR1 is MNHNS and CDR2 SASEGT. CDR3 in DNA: TGTGCCAGCAGTGAAGCACACCGGGGGGGTTACAATGAGCAGTTCTTC. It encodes CASSEAHRGGYNEQFF.

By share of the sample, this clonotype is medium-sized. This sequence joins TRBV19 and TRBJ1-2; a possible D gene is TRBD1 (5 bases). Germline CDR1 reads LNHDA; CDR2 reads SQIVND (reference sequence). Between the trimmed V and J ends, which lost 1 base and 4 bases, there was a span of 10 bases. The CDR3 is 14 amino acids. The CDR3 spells CASSIGAGTYGYTF. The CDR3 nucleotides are TGTGCCAGTAGTATAGGAGCAGGGACCTATGGCTACACCTTC.

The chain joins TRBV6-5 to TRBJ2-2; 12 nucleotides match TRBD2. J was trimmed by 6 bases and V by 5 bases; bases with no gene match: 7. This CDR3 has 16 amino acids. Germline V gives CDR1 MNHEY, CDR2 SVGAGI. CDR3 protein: CASSLWTSGAPGELFF. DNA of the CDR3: TGTGCCAGCAGTCTCTGGACTAGCGGGGCCCCCGGGGAGCTGTTTTTT.

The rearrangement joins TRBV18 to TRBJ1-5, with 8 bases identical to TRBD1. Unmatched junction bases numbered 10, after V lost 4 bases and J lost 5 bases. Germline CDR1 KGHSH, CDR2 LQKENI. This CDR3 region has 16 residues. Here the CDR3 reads CASSQYYGQGYQPQHF. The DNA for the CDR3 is TGTGCCAGCTCACAGTACTATGGACAGGGTTATCAGCCCCAGCATTTT.

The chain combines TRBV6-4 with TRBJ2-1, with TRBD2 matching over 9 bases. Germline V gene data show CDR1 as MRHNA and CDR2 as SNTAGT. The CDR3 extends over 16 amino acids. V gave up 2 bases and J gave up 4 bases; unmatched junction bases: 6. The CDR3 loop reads CASSDSGGTPYNEQFF. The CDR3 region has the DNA TGTGCCAGCAGTGACAGCGGGGGGACCCCTTACAATGAGCAGTTCTTC.

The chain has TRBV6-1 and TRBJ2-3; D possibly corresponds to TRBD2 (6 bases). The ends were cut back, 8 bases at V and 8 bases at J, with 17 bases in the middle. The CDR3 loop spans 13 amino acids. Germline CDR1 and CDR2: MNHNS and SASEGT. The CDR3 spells CASVGLGSGTQYF. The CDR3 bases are TGTGCCAGCGTGGGACTGGGCTCCGGTACGCAGTATTTT.

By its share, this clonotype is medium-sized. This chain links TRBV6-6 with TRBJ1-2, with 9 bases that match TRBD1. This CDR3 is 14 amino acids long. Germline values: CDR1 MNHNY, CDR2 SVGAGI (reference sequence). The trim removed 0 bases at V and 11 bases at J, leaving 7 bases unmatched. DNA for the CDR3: TGTGCCAGCAGTTACTCGGGACAGGGCACGGGGTACACCTTC. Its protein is CASSYSGQGTGYTF.